The 21 T cell receptor beta chains below come from one sample, sequenced in a study (dated by TCRdb to the mid-2010s). To prepare the library, 5' RACE was applied. Sequencing used an Illumina MiSeq. Using fastp trimming at Q25 and MiXCR clonotype assembly, TCRdb reanalyzed the public sequencing data and kept in-frame beta chains. CDR3 protein sequences are deduplicated, and each keeps its most common genes and DNA. A total of some 8,300 distinct CDR3 sequences appear in this sample, around 52% of them only once. The ten largest clones add up to 5.5% to 7% of the sample. Tregs were isolated as CD4+CD25+CD127-/low cells. Source material: Tregs sorted from a lymph node. These receptors came from a female donor with breast cancer.

The table lists this clonotype with a few counts. CDR3 residues: CASSSSSSSSYEQYV. In DNA form, the CDR3 reads TGTGCCAGCAGCTCGAGTTCATCATCCTCCTACGAGCAGTACGTC. The chain recombines TRBV11-2 with TRBJ2-7, with no clear D. In germline, CDR1 is SGHAT, CDR2 FQNNGV. There are 15 residues in the CDR3. The V gene lost 4 bases and the J gene lost 0 bases, with 13 bases spanning the gap.

This clonotype was observed a single time. The gene calls are TRBV28 and TRBJ1-1; 8 bases agree with TRBD1. Looked up from germline, CDR1 is MDHEN and CDR2 is SYDVKM. CDR3 length equals 15 residues. J gave up 1 base and V 5 bases, and 6 bases lay outside the gene matches. The CDR3, as DNA: TGTGCCAGCAGTGGACCCGGGACAGGGAACACTGAAGCTTTCTTT. This encodes CASSGPGTGNTEAFF.

This clonotype was recorded a few times. The chain uses TRBV6-2 or TRBV6-3 and TRBJ2-6; D is unclear. This CDR3 contains 13 residues. Germline V gene sequence: CDR1 MNHEY, CDR2 SVGEGT. The V end was cut by 4 bases, the J end by 0 bases, with 1 base between. CDR3 sequence (DNA): TGTGCCAGCAGTTTCTCTGGGGCCAACGTCCTGACTTTC. Amino acid sequence: CASSFSGANVLTF.

This clonotype turned up a few times. V gene TRBV4-3 combines with J gene TRBJ2-7; tentatively, D is TRBD1 (6 bases). V lost 0 bases and J 3 bases, leaving 15 bases between the germline ends. The CDR3 length is 16 residues. Germline CDR1 reads LGHNA; CDR2 reads YSLEER. DNA for the CDR3: TGCGCCAGCAGCCAAGACAAAGTCGGGGACAACTACGAGCAGTACTTC. It is translated as CASSQDKVGDNYEQYF.

This clonotype was found a few times. The rearrangement uses TRBV20-1 and TRBJ1-2; TRBD1 matches at 7 bases. V was pared by 0 bases and J by 3 bases, with 4 bases of the junction left unmatched. CDR3 length equals 14 residues. Germline CDR1 and CDR2: DFQATT and SNEGSKA (reference sequence). CDR3: CSAREQGFDYGYTF. The CDR3 coding sequence is TGCAGTGCTAGAGAACAGGGGTTCGACTATGGCTACACCTTC.

CDR3 loop: CASGQGNTGELFF. CDR3 DNA sequence: TGTGCCAGCGGACAGGGGAACACCGGGGAGCTGTTTTTT. V is TRBV11-2 and J is TRBJ2-2, with 8 positions matching TRBD1. In germline, CDR1 is SGHAT, CDR2 FQNNGV. V shed 8 bases and J 1 base; nucleotides not matched to a gene: 0. The CDR3 runs to 13 residues.

The chain couples TRBV3-1 to TRBJ2-1; 10 bases are shared with TRBD2. The junction had 5 bases not matched to a gene; V was cut back by 1 base and J by 8 bases. Looked up from germline, CDR1 is LGHDT and CDR2 is YNNKEL (reference sequence). This CDR3 region has 15 residues. CDR3 loop: CASSQVASGSHEQFF. In nucleotides, the CDR3 is TGTGCCAGCAGCCAAGTAGCTAGCGGGAGCCATGAGCAGTTCTTC.

This CDR3 reads CSAPDSSWTEAFF. CDR3 nucleotide sequence: TGCAGTGCTCCCGACTCCTCGTGGACTGAAGCTTTCTTT. This rearrangement joins TRBV20-1 to TRBJ1-1; D uncertain. Deletions cut 5 bases from V and 5 bases from J, with 15 bases between. The CDR3 length is 13 residues. CDR1 is DFQATT, CDR2 SNEGSKA, per germline (reference sequence).

The chain combines TRBV6-2 or TRBV6-3 with TRBJ2-5; no firm D call. The CDR3 is made up of 13 amino acids. The V gene lost 4 bases and the J gene lost 2 bases, with 8 bases spanning the gap. The germline CDR1 and CDR2 sequences are MNHEY and SVGEGT. The CDR3 here is CASSFGRQETQYF. DNA for the CDR3: TGTGCCAGCAGTTTCGGGCGTCAAGAGACCCAGTACTTC.

This clonotype was detected a few times. The rearrangement uses TRBV20-1 and TRBJ2-7, with D unresolved. The germline CDR1 and CDR2 sequences are DFQATT and SNEGSKA (reference sequence). This CDR3 contains 13 residues. Between the trimmed V and J ends, which lost 6 bases and 4 bases, there was a span of 16 bases. The CDR3 region is CSAHSNIEYEQYV. In DNA, the CDR3 is TGCAGTGCCCATAGTAATATCGAGTACGAGCAGTACGTC.

DNA of the CDR3: TGTGCCAGCAGGAGGCAGAACACCGGGGAGCTGTTTTTT. Its protein is CASRRQNTGELFF. The chain uses TRBV2 and TRBJ2-2; no definite D call. Germline V gives CDR1 SNHLY, CDR2 FYNNEI. Trimming took off 6 bases at V and 1 base at J, with 6 bases between the two ends. The CDR3 spans 13 residues.

For this clonotype: Germline and junction disagree at one end, which may indicate a read error. J is TRBJ1-1 and V is TRBV6-2 or TRBV6-3; TRBD1 agrees at 7 bases. The CDR3 has 15 amino acids. Germline CDR1 reads MNHEY; CDR2 reads SVGEGT. The chain's CDR3 is CASRPRGQANTEASF. The CDR3 region has the DNA TGTGCCAGCAGACCACGAGGACAGGCGAACACTGAAGCTTCCTTT.

The chain couples TRBV7-8 to TRBJ2-2; weak D call: TRBD2 (5 bases). Germline CDR1 reads SGHVS; CDR2 reads FQNEAQ. Trimming removed 8 bases from V and 6 bases from J, with 13 bases in between. There are 13 residues in the CDR3. The CDR3: CASGGFGPGELFF. DNA for the CDR3: TGTGCCAGCGGCGGGTTCGGGCCCGGGGAGCTGTTTTTT.

This clonotype was seen only once. The rearrangement links TRBV28 to TRBJ1-3, with 7 bases aligning to TRBD1. V shed 5 bases, J shed 0 bases, and the junction held 4 bases outside the gene matches. CDR3 length equals 15 residues. CDR1 and CDR2 (germline): MDHEN, SYDVKM. The CDR3 is CASSPTGVSGNTIYF. The DNA for the CDR3 is TGTGCCAGCAGTCCTACAGGGGTCTCTGGAAACACCATATATTTT.

This clonotype was found a few times. This chain links TRBV10-3 with TRBJ1-2; TRBD1 matches 9 bases. CDR3 length equals 12 residues. The trim removed 8 bases at V and 3 bases at J, leaving 1 base unmatched. CDR1 ENHRY and CDR2 SYGVKD come from the germline V gene. Written as DNA, the CDR3 is TGTGCCATCGGGGACAGGGACTATGGCTACACCTTC. Its protein is CAIGDRDYGYTF.

This chain uses TRBV7-3 with TRBJ2-3, with 12 bases lining up with TRBD2. There are 16 residues in the CDR3. V shed 4 bases, J shed 4 bases, and the junction held 6 bases outside the gene matches. The germline CDR1 and CDR2 sequences are SGHTA and FQGTGA. The CDR3 is CASSSSSGRASDTQYF. CDR3 DNA sequence: TGTGCCAGCAGCTCCTCTAGCGGGAGGGCCTCAGATACGCAGTATTTT.

The CDR3 bases are TGTGCCAGCAGTTTAGAGGCAATGAACACTGAAGCTTTCTTT. This encodes CASSLEAMNTEAFF. The genes are TRBV12-3 or TRBV12-4 and TRBJ1-1; no definite D call. The V end was cut by 1 base, the J end by 0 bases, with 6 bases between. The CDR3 loop spans 14 amino acids.

This clonotype was counted a few times. The chain combines TRBV6-5 with TRBJ2-3; TRBD1 is a possible D gene (6 bases). The CDR3 totals 14 residues. Germline V gene lookup returns CDR1 MNHEY and CDR2 SVGAGI. The V end was cut by 6 bases, the J end by 4 bases, with 14 bases between. CDR3: CASSLNEGADTQYF. In DNA, the CDR3 is TGTGCCAGCAGCCTAAACGAGGGGGCAGATACGCAGTATTTT.

The V and J genes are TRBV20-1 and TRBJ2-3, with 12 bases that match TRBD2. Germline V lookup: CDR1 DFQATT, CDR2 SNEGSKA (reference sequence). J gave up 6 bases and V 3 bases, and 7 bases lay outside the gene matches. The CDR3 sequence is 15 residues long. The DNA of the CDR3 is TGCAGTGCTAGTCGACTAGCGGGAGTTTATGATACGCAGTATTTT. Its protein product is CSASRLAGVYDTQYF.

This clonotype was counted only a few times. The gene calls are TRBV18 and TRBJ2-7; possible D gene TRBD1, 6 bases. This CDR3 has 13 residues. Germline loops: CDR1 KGHSH, CDR2 LQKENI. With 4 bases removed from V and 1 base from J, the gap between germline ends came to 8 bases. In nucleotides, the CDR3 is TGTGCCAGCTCACGTGGACAGTCCTACGAGCAGTACTTC. Translating it yields CASSRGQSYEQYF. Together with reference TRBV18 and TRBJ2-7, the CDR3 gives the full variable domain: NAGVMQNPRHLVRRRGQEARLRCSPMKGHSHVYWYRQLPEEGLKFMVYLQKENIIDESGMPKERFSAEFPKEGPSILRIQQVVRGDSAAYFCASSRGQSYEQYFGPGTRLTVT.

V usage is TRBV6-6 and J usage is TRBJ2-7; 10 bases match TRBD1. Germline V CDR1 and CDR2: MNHNY, SVGAGI (reference sequence). The CDR3 has 14 amino acids. J gave up 0 bases and V 4 bases, and 0 bases lay outside the gene matches. CDR3 nucleotide sequence: TGTGCCAGCAGTTGGACAGGGGGCTCCTACGAGCAGTACTTC. The encoded protein is CASSWTGGSYEQYF.